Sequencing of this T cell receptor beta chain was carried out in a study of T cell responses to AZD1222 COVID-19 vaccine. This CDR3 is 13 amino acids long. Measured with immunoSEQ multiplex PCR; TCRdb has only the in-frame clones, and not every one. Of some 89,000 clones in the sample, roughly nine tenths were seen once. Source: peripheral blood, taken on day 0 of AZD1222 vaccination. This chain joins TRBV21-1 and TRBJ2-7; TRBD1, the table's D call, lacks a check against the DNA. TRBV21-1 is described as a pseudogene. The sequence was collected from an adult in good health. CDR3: CASSATASYEQYF. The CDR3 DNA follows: TGTGCCAGCAGCGCGACAGCTTCCTACGAGCAGTACTTC.